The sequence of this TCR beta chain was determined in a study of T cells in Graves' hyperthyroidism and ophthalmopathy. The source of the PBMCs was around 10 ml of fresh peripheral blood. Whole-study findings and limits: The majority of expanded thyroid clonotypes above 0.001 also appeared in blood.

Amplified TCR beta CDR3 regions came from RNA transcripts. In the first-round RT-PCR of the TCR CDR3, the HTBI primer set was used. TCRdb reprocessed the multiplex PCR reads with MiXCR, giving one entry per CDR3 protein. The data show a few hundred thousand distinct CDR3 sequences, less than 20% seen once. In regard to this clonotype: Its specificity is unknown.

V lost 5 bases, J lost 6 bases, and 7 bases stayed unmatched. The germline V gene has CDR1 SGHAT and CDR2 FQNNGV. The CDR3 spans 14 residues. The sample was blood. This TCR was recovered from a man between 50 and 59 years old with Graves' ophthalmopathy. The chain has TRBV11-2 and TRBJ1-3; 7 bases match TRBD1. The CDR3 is CASSRDRAENTIYF. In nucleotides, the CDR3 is TGTGCCAGCAGCCGCGACAGGGCCGAAAACACCATATATTTT.